This TCR beta chain was found in a study of tissue T cells after allogeneic stem cell transplantation. General study results and limits: Some tissue clones might be persisting host cells; their alloreactivity or antigen specificity was not determined. Across patients, clones rarely overlapped, yet motif clusters were shared tissue-specifically.

About this clone itself: Its target is not known. The germline and genes are mouse ones. The CDR3 goes on 1 residue after the read ends, and that part is filled in from the germline J gene.

The time point was: mouse harvest day 7 after allogeneic transplant. Mouse grafts combined 10^7 T-cell-depleted bone marrow cells with 10^6 splenic CD5+ T cells. Mice had MHC-mismatched B6 into BALB/c GVHD, sampled day 7 or 14. Sequencing of TCRbeta CDR3 at survey depth gave sequences and template counts. Here immunoSEQ multiplex PCR was the method, and the copy in TCRdb shows in-frame clones only, minus some. The sample holds some 6,700 clones, about half seen once. V gave up 1 base and J gave up 2 bases; unmatched junction bases: 2. The germline V gene has CDR1 SGHLS and CDR2 HYDKME. This CDR3 spans 14 amino acids.

The chain uses TRBV12-2 and TRBJ2-5, with 7 bases identical to TRBD2. This clonotype was sampled from a female BALB/c mouse given C57BL/6 T cells with graft-versus-host disease after an allogeneic hematopoietic cell transplant. The sequenced sample was gut tissue. CDR3 residues: CASSLVGGQDTQYF. CDR3 DNA (partial): TGTGCCAGCTCTCTGGTGGGGGGCCAAGACACCCAGTAC. Based on the CDR3 plus reference TRBV12-2 and TRBJ2-5, the full variable domain is NSGVVQSPRYIIKGKGERSILKCIPISGHLSVAWYQQTQGQELKFFIQHYDKMERDKGNLPSRFSVQQFDDYHSEMNMSALELEDSAVYFCASSLVGGQDTQYFGPGTRLLVL.